The 17 T cell receptor beta chains in this list originate from one sample, sequenced in a study of high-grade serous ovarian cancer treatment subgroups (dated by TCRdb to about 2021). The tumor samples were collected prior to definitive surgery or chemotherapy. Library construction relied on the immunoSEQ multiplex PCR assay. TCRdb provides this immuneACCESS table in a form limited to in-frame rearrangements. Some clones are lacking; in checked studies, under half of them reflect an unresolved V gene, and why the rest are absent is not known. The sample contains several hundred clones, 70% to 85% of them found a single time. The ten largest make up about 11% of the sample. The sequencing sample was made of tumor tissue. Receptors were obtained from a human donor with high-grade serous ovarian cancer.

By share, this clone counts as hyperexpanded (1% or more). The CDR3 sequence: CASSEDNYGYTF. The CDR3 DNA reads as TGCGCCAGCAGTGAGGACAACTATGGCTACACCTTC. This chain joins TRBV10-2 and TRBJ1-2; the D is unclear. Trimming left V 2 bases short and J 2 bases short, with 3 bases between. The CDR3 is 12 residues long. CDR1 and CDR2 (germline): WSHSY, SAAADI.

The J gene is TRBJ2-1, the V gene TRBV29-1; 8 bases agree with TRBD2. V gave up 3 bases and J gave up 2 bases; unmatched junction bases: 3. The CDR3 loop spans 14 amino acids. CDR1 and CDR2 from the germline V gene are SQVTM and ANQGSEA. CDR3 loop: CSVDSGAPYNEQFF. CDR3 coding DNA: TGCAGCGTTGATAGCGGGGCTCCCTACAATGAGCAGTTCTTC.

Concerning this clone itself: One end of the junction does not line up with germline, which may come from a read error. This chain links TRBV15 with TRBJ1-2; no reliable D call. CDR1 and CDR2 from the germline V gene are LNHNV and YYDKDF (reference sequence). The CDR3 has 19 amino acids. DNA of the CDR3: TGTGTCACCAGCAGACGAAGATCTGGCAGGTACGACCTCAACTATGGCTACACCTTC. Its protein is CVTSRRRSGRYDLNYGYTF.

The rearrangement links TRBV7-6 to TRBJ1-3; possibly TRBD1 for D (5 bases). V lost 1 base, J lost 2 bases, and 12 bases lay in between. The CDR3 has 16 amino acids. Germline V gene lookup returns CDR1 SGHVS and CDR2 FNYEAQ. The chain's CDR3 is CASSLGGAEPGNTIYF. The CDR3 DNA is TGTGCCAGCAGCTTAGGAGGGGCCGAGCCTGGAAACACCATATATTTT.

This clone was seen only once. The rearrangement uses TRBV29-1 and TRBJ1-2, with TRBD1 as a possible D gene (5 bases). Germline assignment: CDR1 SQVTM and CDR2 ANQGSEA. Between the trimmed V and J ends, which lost 3 bases and 4 bases, there was a span of 12 bases. The CDR3 totals 13 residues. The CDR3: CSVDRGAAYGYTF. For the CDR3, the DNA is TGCAGCGTTGACCGCGGGGCAGCCTATGGCTACACCTTC. The complete variable domain, with remaining parts taken from reference TRBV29-1 and TRBJ1-2, reads SAVISQKPSRDICQRGTSLTIQCQVDSQVTMMFWYRQQPGQSLTLIATANQGSEATYESGFVIDKFPISRPNLTFSTLTVSNMSPEDSSIYLCSVDRGAAYGYTFGSGTRLTVV.

The CDR3 DNA sequence: TGCGCCAGCAGCCAAGTGGACAGGGCTAATGAAAAACTGTTTTTT. This sequence encodes CASSQVDRANEKLFF. The chain joins TRBV4-3 to TRBJ1-4; 8 nucleotides agree with TRBD1. This CDR3 is built from 15 residues. Trimming cost V 1 base and J 3 bases; bases outside gene matches: 1. Germline CDR1 and CDR2: LGHNA and YSLEER.

This clone appeared a few times. The rearrangement links TRBV30 to TRBJ1-1; D is unclear. Between the trimmed V and J ends, which lost 4 bases and 1 base, there was a span of 7 bases. Germline V CDR1 and CDR2: GTSNPN, SVGIG (reference sequence). CDR3 length equals 12 residues. Here the CDR3 reads CAWKEGNTEAFF. CDR3 coding DNA: TGTGCCTGGAAGGAGGGGAACACTGAAGCTTTCTTT.

J is TRBJ1-2 and V is TRBV6-1; D might be TRBD1 (5 bases). The CDR3 has 14 amino acids. Trimming shortened V by 0 bases and J by 7 bases, and 12 bases separated the two germline ends. Germline V gives CDR1 MNHNS, CDR2 SASEGT. The CDR3, as DNA: TGTGCCAGCAGTGAAGCGGCCGGGGGGACTGGCTACACCTTC. This codes for CASSEAAGGTGYTF.

The gene calls are TRBV5-4 and TRBJ2-1; TRBD2 matches 11 bases. With 0 bases clipped from V and 9 bases from J, the junction kept 8 bases outside the gene matches. The CDR3 loop spans 16 amino acids. Germline values: CDR1 SGHNT, CDR2 YYREEE (reference sequence). The CDR3 DNA is TGTGCCAGCAGCTTGGTAGCGGGGGGGCTTCAGGCTGAGCAGTTCTTC. This encodes CASSLVAGGLQAEQFF.

The gene calls are TRBV30 and TRBJ2-7, with D maybe TRBD1 (6 bases). This CDR3 comprises 17 residues. Between the trimmed V and J ends, which lost 5 bases and 2 bases, there was a span of 25 bases. Germline CDR1 GTSNPN, CDR2 SVGIG (reference sequence). The CDR3 DNA reads as TGTGCCTGGTCCTCCATGGGCGGGCAGGGGTTCCCCTACGAGCAGTACTTC. It specifies CAWSSMGGQGFPYEQYF. The variable domain in full, completed from reference TRBV30 and TRBJ2-7, reads SQTIHQWPATLVQPVGSPLSLECTVEGTSNPNLYWYRQAAGRGLQLLFYSVGIGQISSEVPQNLSASRPQDRQFILSSKKLLLSDSGFYLCAWSSMGGQGFPYEQYFGPGTRLTVT.

A few counts support this clone. The chain recombines TRBV7-2 with TRBJ2-7; 15 bases line up with TRBD2. Germline CDR1 is SGHTA and CDR2 is FQGNSA. Trimming at V came to 2 bases and at J to 7 bases, leaving 9 bases not matched to a gene. The CDR3 length is 17 residues. Written as DNA, the CDR3 is TGTGCCAGCAGCTTAAGAGGACTAGCGGGAGGGCGTCAAGAGCAGTACTTC. Protein sequence: CASSLRGLAGGRQEQYF. The variable domain in full, with the rest retrieved from reference TRBV7-2 and TRBJ2-7, is GAGVSQSPSNKVTEKGKDVELRCDPISGHTALYWYRQSLGQGLEFLIYFQGNSAPDKSGLPSDRFSAERTGGSVSTLTIQRTQQEDSAVYLCASSLRGLAGGRQEQYFGPGTRLTVT.

The chain has TRBV28 and TRBJ1-1; weak D call: TRBD1 (6 bases). The V end lost 5 bases, the J end lost 5 bases, and 27 bases lay between the germline ends. This CDR3 has 18 residues. In germline, CDR1 is MDHEN, CDR2 SYDVKM. In DNA, the CDR3 is TGTGCCAGCAGTCCGACAGGATCTATAGTTTTAAGGGGGACTGAAGCTTTCTTT. This codes for CASSPTGSIVLRGTEAFF. Looking up the rest from reference TRBV28 and TRBJ1-1 gives the full variable domain: DVKVTQSSRYLVKRTGEKVFLECVQDMDHENMFWYRQDPGLGLRLIYFSYDVKMKEKGDIPEGYSVSREKKERFSLILESASTNQTSMYLCASSPTGSIVLRGTEAFFGQGTRLTVV.

The J gene is TRBJ1-2, the V gene TRBV30; D is unclear. The V and J ends lost 4 bases and 7 bases respectively, with 22 bases between them. This CDR3 is built from 15 residues. Per the germline V gene, CDR1 is GTSNPN and CDR2 is SVGIG (reference sequence). The CDR3 DNA is TGTGCCTGGATGGCCCCGGGGTCCGCGGCGGGTGGCTACACCTTC. Translation: CAWMAPGSAAGGYTF.

The chain employs TRBV7-8 and TRBJ2-1, with D tentatively TRBD2 (6 bases). The CDR3 loop spans 16 amino acids. The V gene's germline CDR1 is SGHVS and CDR2 FQNEAQ. The V end lost 5 bases, the J end lost 2 bases, and 16 bases lay between the germline ends. The CDR3 DNA reads as TGTGCCAGCAGCCCGAGTGGGGGGACCGCCTACAATGAGCAGTTCTTC. Translating gives CASSPSGGTAYNEQFF.

This chain uses TRBV7-2 with TRBJ2-7; 10 bases are a match to TRBD2. The V and J ends lost 5 bases and 4 bases, in that order; junction bases with no gene match: 2. The CDR3 length is 13 residues. CDR1 and CDR2 from the germline V gene are SGHTA and FQGNSA. The DNA of the CDR3 is TGTGCCAGCAGCAGCGGGAGGGGGTACGAGCAGTACTTC. Protein sequence: CASSSGRGYEQYF. Full variable domain (missing parts from reference TRBV7-2 and TRBJ2-7): GAGVSQSPSNKVTEKGKDVELRCDPISGHTALYWYRQSLGQGLEFLIYFQGNSAPDKSGLPSDRFSAERTGGSVSTLTIQRTQQEDSAVYLCASSSGRGYEQYFGPGTRLTVT.

V and J are TRBV6-1 and TRBJ2-7; the D gene is possibly TRBD1 (5 bases). Looked up from germline, CDR1 is MNHNS and CDR2 is SASEGT. The CDR3 is 15 amino acids. V shed 1 base and J shed 5 bases, with 15 bases lying between them. The CDR3 DNA reads as TGTGCCAGCAGTGAAGGGGCAGGGCGGAGTGACGAGCAGTACTTC. It translates to CASSEGAGRSDEQYF.

This sequence joins TRBV14 and TRBJ2-5; 9 bases are shared with TRBD2. Per the germline V gene, CDR1 is SGHDN and CDR2 is FVKESK. The V segment lost 2 bases and the J segment 5 bases; nucleotides outside the gene matches: 12. The length of the CDR3 is 17 residues. CDR3 region: CASSQIRRGGIRETQYF. Written as DNA, the CDR3 is TGTGCCAGCAGCCAAATCCGGCGGGGGGGGATACGGGAGACCCAGTACTTC. Complete variable domain (other parts from reference TRBV14 and TRBJ2-5): EAGVTQFPSHSVIEKGQTVTLRCDPISGHDNLYWYRRVMGKEIKFLLHFVKESKQDESGMPNNRFLAERTGGTYSTLKVQPAELEDSGVYFCASSQIRRGGIRETQYFGPGTRLLVL.